These T cell receptor beta chains were read from a single sample in a study of identical twins. One entry per CDR3 protein, called by TCRdb with MiXCR from the 5' RACE reads. This table holds some 1,700,000 distinct CDR3 sequences, less than 35% found once. Sequences were obtained from cord blood. These receptors were collected from a newborn girl in good health. The CDR3 runs from the conserved cysteine through the conserved F or W. Fields, in order: J gene, clone size, V gene, D gene, CDR3 protein, CDR3 DNA. The D gene is left open where the match is weak. Only part of the rows carry a size: once, few, many, or a class if the clone is expanded.

TRBJ1-4 NA TRBV29-1 NA CSALGSPNEKLFF TGCAGCGCTTTAGGGTCTCCTAATGAAAAACTGTTTTTT
TRBJ2-3 NA TRBV6-5 NA CASSYGDTQCF TGTGCCAGCAGTTATGGAGATACGCAGTGTTTT
TRBJ1-1 NA TRBV29-1 TRBD1 CSGRQGRDTEAFF TGCAGCGGAAGACAGGGGAGGGACACTGAAGCTTTCTTT
TRBJ1-1 NA TRBV6-5 TRBD1 CASNKDRDDTEAFF TGTGCCAGCAACAAGGACAGGGACGACACTGAAGCTTTCTTT
TRBJ2-1 NA TRBV5-1 TRBD1 CASSRSTGGKGEQFF TGCGCCAGCAGCCGGTCCACAGGGGGCAAAGGTGAGCAGTTCTTC
TRBJ2-3 few TRBV6-2/TRBV6-3 NA CASSPGRVNDPQYF TGTGCCAGCAGTCCCGGGCGTGTTAACGATCCGCAGTATTTT
TRBJ2-3 many TRBV5-1 TRBD2 CASSLASASGADTQYF TGCGCCAGCAGCTTGGCCTCGGCTAGCGGGGCAGATACGCAGTATTTT
TRBJ2-1 NA TRBV13 NA CASSFKRAYNEQFF TGTGCCAGCAGCTTTAAAAGAGCCTACAATGAGCAGTTCTTC
TRBJ1-1 NA TRBV28 NA CASGRGAWNTEASF TGTGCCAGCGGCCGGGGGGCTTGGAACACTGAAGCTTCCTTT
TRBJ2-1 NA TRBV9 NA CASSVPWGLNEQFF TGTGCCAGCAGCGTCCCCTGGGGTCTCAATGAGCAGTTCTTC
TRBJ1-6 NA TRBV18 NA CASSPTVAQSPLPF TGTGCCAGCTCACCCACAGTAGCCCAATCACCCCTCCCCTTT
TRBJ2-1 few TRBV14 NA CASRPVGLSSSYNEQFF TGTGCCAGCAGACCCGTGGGGCTTTCGAGCTCCTACAATGAGCAGTTCTTC
TRBJ2-5 few TRBV10-3 TRBD1 CAIRPTGQGGSETQYF TGTGCCATCAGGCCTACAGGACAGGGCGGTTCGGAGACCCAGTACTTC
TRBJ1-1 NA TRBV28 NA CASVTVTEAFF TGTGCCAGCGTAACTGTCACTGAAGCTTTCTTT
TRBJ2-4 few TRBV30 NA CAWSRLLAKNIQYF TGTGCCTGGAGTAGGCTCTTAGCCAAAAACATTCAGTACTTC
TRBJ2-1 NA TRBV7-2 NA CASSLVPQRYSYNEQFF TGTGCCAGCAGCTTAGTGCCGCAGCGGTACTCCTACAATGAGCAGTTCTTC
TRBJ2-1 few TRBV20-1 NA CSARVPRDYNEQFF TGCAGTGCTAGAGTCCCCCGGGACTACAATGAGCAGTTCTTC
TRBJ2-1 many TRBV29-1 TRBD1 CSARLGTGAPNEQFF TGCAGCGCCCGTCTGGGGACAGGGGCCCCCAATGAGCAGTTCTTC
TRBJ2-1 NA TRBV3-1 TRBD2 CASSRAGGNSEQFF TGTGCCAGCAGCCGGGCGGGAGGCAACAGTGAGCAGTTCTTC
TRBJ2-7 NA TRBV3-1 TRBD1 CASSQDLRDRGTGEQYF TGTGCCAGCAGCCAAGATCTTCGGGACAGGGGAACAGGCGAGCAGTACTTC
TRBJ2-5 NA TRBV24-1 NA CATSDLRLAKETQYF TGTGCCACCAGTGATTTAAGGCTAGCGAAGGAGACCCAGTACTTC
TRBJ1-5 NA TRBV28 TRBD1 CASRRDRDTANQPQHF TGTGCCAGCAGACGGGACAGGGATACAGCAAATCAGCCCCAGCATTTT
TRBJ1-1 NA TRBV5-1 TRBD1 CASSGETGDYAEAFF TGCGCCAGCAGCGGAGAAACAGGGGATTACGCTGAAGCTTTCTTT
TRBJ1-5 NA TRBV4-2 NA CASSHRRDSNQPQHF TGTGCCAGCAGCCACAGGCGGGACAGCAATCAGCCCCAGCATTTT
TRBJ1-2 few TRBV27 TRBD1 CASSFAGQGANYGYTF TGTGCCAGCAGTTTCGCGGGACAGGGGGCCAACTATGGCTACACCTTC
TRBJ2-5 NA TRBV15 TRBD2 CATSRPSAGQETQYF TGTGCCACCAGCAGACCATCAGCGGGGCAAGAGACCCAGTACTTC
TRBJ2-3 NA TRBV20-1 NA CSARSRSGSHTDTQYF TGCAGTGCTAGATCCCGTTCGGGCTCCCACACAGATACGCAGTATTTT
TRBJ2-5 few TRBV20-1 NA CSVGQFSQETQYF TGCAGTGTCGGACAGTTTTCCCAAGAGACCCAGTACTTC
TRBJ2-1 many TRBV14 NA CASSQETGYNEQFF TGTGCCAGCAGCCAAGAGACGGGTTACAATGAGCAGTTCTTC
TRBJ1-6 NA TRBV9 NA CASSVEGQGLDNSPLHF TGTGCCAGCAGCGTAGAGGGGCAGGGACTTGATAATTCACCCCTCCACTTT
TRBJ1-1 NA TRBV11-2 TRBD1 CASSLVGQGWGEAFF TGTGCCAGCAGCTTAGTCGGACAGGGATGGGGTGAAGCTTTCTTT
TRBJ2-1 many TRBV29-1 NA CSVDDSPSYNEQFF TGCAGCGTGGACGACTCCCCCTCCTACAATGAGCAGTTCTTC
TRBJ2-3 few TRBV24-1 TRBD2 CATSLTASGSADTQYF TGTGCCACCAGTCTGACGGCTAGCGGGAGTGCGGATACGCAGTATTTT
TRBJ2-7 NA TRBV19 TRBD2 CAGSSGSPYEQYF TGTGCCGGTAGTAGCGGGAGCCCCTACGAGCAGTACTTC
TRBJ2-1 NA TRBV7-6 TRBD2 CASSALAGLNEQFF TGTGCCAGCAGCGCCCTAGCGGGCCTGAATGAGCAGTTCTTC
TRBJ1-4 NA TRBV4-2 TRBD1 CASSQVSQGASNEKLFF TGTGCCAGCAGCCAAGTAAGCCAGGGGGCTAGTAATGAAAAACTGTTTTTT
TRBJ1-6 NA TRBV7-9 TRBD1 CASSLGDRTDSPLHF TGTGCCAGCAGCTTAGGGGACAGAACGGATTCACCCCTCCACTTT
TRBJ2-7 NA TRBV15 TRBD2 CATKSTSGGLSWYNERYF TGTGCCACCAAATCGACTAGCGGGGGGCTAAGCTGGTACAATGAGCGGTACTTC
TRBJ2-5 NA TRBV20-1 TRBD2 CSAVAGGKETQYF TGCAGTGCTGTAGCGGGGGGAAAAGAGACCCAGTACTTC
TRBJ2-7 NA TRBV4-1 TRBD2 CASSQDKGEGPISYEQYF TGCGCCAGCAGCCAAGATAAAGGGGAGGGCCCTATCTCCTACGAGCAGTACTTC
TRBJ2-3 many TRBV29-1 TRBD1 CSAVRTGTSTDTQYF TGCAGCGCGGTAAGGACAGGGACTAGCACAGATACGCAGTATTTT
TRBJ2-2 NA TRBV4-1 NA CASSRFGTGELFF TGCGCCAGCAGCCGGTTTGGCACCGGGGAGCTGTTTTTT
TRBJ1-5 few TRBV28 NA CASRASLRHQPQHF TGTGCCAGTCGGGCCTCACTTAGACATCAGCCCCAGCATTTT
TRBJ2-1 NA TRBV12-3/TRBV12-4 TRBD2 CASSFGSGRYPKYEQFF TGTGCCAGCAGTTTCGGTAGCGGGAGATACCCGAAGTATGAGCAGTTCTTC
TRBJ2-7 NA TRBV4-2 TRBD2 CASSPTGLAASYEQYF TGTGCCAGCAGCCCGACGGGACTAGCGGCTTCCTACGAGCAGTACTTC
TRBJ2-7 few TRBV12-3/TRBV12-4 TRBD1 CASSHDRGSGEQYF TGTGCCAGCAGCCATGACAGGGGGTCGGGCGAGCAGTACTTC
TRBJ2-3 few TRBV27 NA CASSALPDTQYF TGTGCCAGCAGCGCACTGCCAGATACGCAGTATTTT
TRBJ1-4 few TRBV20-1 NA CSATYGAREKLFF TGCAGTGCTACCTACGGGGCTCGGGAAAAACTGTTTTTT
TRBJ1-1 few TRBV15 NA CATSRDLGSGDTEAFF TGTGCCACCAGCAGAGATCTTGGGTCGGGAGACACTGAAGCTTTCTTT
TRBJ2-7 few TRBV7-2 TRBD1 CASSFIAGQGKYEQYF TGTGCCAGCAGCTTCATTGCGGGACAGGGGAAATACGAGCAGTACTTC
TRBJ1-1 NA TRBV13 NA CASTLTKFEAFF TGTGCCAGCACCCTTACCAAGTTTGAAGCTTTCTTT
TRBJ2-3 NA TRBV20-1 NA CSAYRTEQTDTQYF TGCAGTGCTTACCGGACAGAACAAACAGATACGCAGTATTTT
TRBJ2-7 few TRBV10-3 NA CAISDRTIGEQYF TGTGCCATCAGTGACAGGACTATCGGCGAGCAGTACTTC
TRBJ2-1 once TRBV4-2 NA CASSQGPSKNEQFF TGTGCCAGCAGCCAAGGGCCTTCTAAGAATGAGCAGTTCTTC